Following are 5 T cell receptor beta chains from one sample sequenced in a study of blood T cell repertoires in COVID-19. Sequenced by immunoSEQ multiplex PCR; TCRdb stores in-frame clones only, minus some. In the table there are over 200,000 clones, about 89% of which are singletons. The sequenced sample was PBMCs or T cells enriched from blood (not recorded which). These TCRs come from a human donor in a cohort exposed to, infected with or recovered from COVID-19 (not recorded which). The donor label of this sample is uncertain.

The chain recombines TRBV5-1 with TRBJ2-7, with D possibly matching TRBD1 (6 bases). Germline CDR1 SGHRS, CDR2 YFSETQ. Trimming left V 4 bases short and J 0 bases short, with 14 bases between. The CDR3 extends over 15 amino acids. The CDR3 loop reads CASSPGQPSSYEQYF. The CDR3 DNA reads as TGCGCCAGCAGCCCTGGACAGCCTTCCTCCTACGAGCAGTACTTC.

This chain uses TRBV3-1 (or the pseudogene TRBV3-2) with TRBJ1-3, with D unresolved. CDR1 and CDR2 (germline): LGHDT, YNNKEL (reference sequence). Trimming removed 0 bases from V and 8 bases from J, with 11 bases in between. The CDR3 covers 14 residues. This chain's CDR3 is CASSQDPGRHTIYF. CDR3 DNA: TGTGCCAGCAGCCAAGATCCGGGGAGGCACACCATATATTTT.

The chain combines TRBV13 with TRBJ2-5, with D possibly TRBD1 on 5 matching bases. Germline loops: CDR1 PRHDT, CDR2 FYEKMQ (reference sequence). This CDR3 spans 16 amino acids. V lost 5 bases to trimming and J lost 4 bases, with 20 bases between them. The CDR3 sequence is CASSPVGRVNGETQYF. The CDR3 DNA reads TGTGCCAGCAGCCCCGTGGGCAGGGTGAATGGAGAGACCCAGTACTTC.

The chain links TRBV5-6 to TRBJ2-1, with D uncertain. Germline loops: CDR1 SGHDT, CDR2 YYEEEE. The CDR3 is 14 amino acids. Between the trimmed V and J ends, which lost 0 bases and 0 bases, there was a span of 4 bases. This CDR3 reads CASSLGSSYNEQFF. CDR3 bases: TGTGCCAGCAGCTTGGGGAGCTCCTACAATGAGCAGTTCTTC. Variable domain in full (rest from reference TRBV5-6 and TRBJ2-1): DAGVTQSPTHLIKTRGQQVTLRCSPKSGHDTVSWYQQALGQGPQFIFQYYEEEERQRGNFPDRFSGHQFPNYSSELNVNALLLGDSALYLCASSLGSSYNEQFFGPGTRLTVL.

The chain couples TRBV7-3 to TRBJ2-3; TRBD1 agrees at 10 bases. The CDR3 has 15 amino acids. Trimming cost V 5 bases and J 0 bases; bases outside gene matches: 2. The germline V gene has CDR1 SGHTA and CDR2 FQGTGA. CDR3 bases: TGTGCCAGCAGCCCGGGACAGGGGAGCACAGATACGCAGTATTTT. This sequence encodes CASSPGQGSTDTQYF.